Described below is a single TCR beta chain sequence and its context. Its target is not known. This entry belongs to a study of graft-versus-host responses after intestinal transplantation. As for the study in general: Each recipient received a multivisceral, liver-intestinal, or isolated intestinal graft. All of the recipients had induction that used anti-thymocyte globulin, then tacrolimus and steroids for roughly three years.

General study results and limits: Allografts of patients with graft-donor T cell macrochimerism showed high graft-versus-host to host-versus-graft clone ratios. There were GvH clones found in recipient marrow, and some of them appeared first in ileum or blood.

Profiled with immunoSEQ multiplex PCR; TCRdb holds only in-frame clones, not every one. The table records about 120,000 clones, 85% to 95% of them present only once. This CDR3 has 12 residues. The germline CDR1 and CDR2 sequences are SSHAT and FNYEAQ (reference sequence). This TCR was sampled from a human donor who received an intestinal transplant. The V gene is TRBV7-7, the J gene TRBJ1-2; D call uncertain. Sequencing was performed on unstimulated CD8+ T cells sorted from spleen or lymph node cells, taken before intestinal transplant. The DNA of the CDR3 is TGTGCTCTATACTTACCTAACTATGGCTACACCTTC. Amino acids: CALYLPNYGYTF.